This T cell receptor beta chain was observed in a study of regulatory T cells in long-lasting Graves disease. The sample holds a few counts of this clonotype. An end of the junction differs from the germline gene, which may be a read error. Arm-PCR of CDR3 regions and iRepertoire HTBI primers were used to build TCR beta libraries. Using its own MiXCR run on the multiplex PCR reads, TCRdb lists one record per CDR3 protein. The sample records about 520,000 distinct CDR3 sequences, approximately 12% being singletons. Regarding time point: newly diagnosed GD, antithyroid drugs for less than 3 months. After RNA was extracted from PBMCs, the TCR library was made from it. These data were also filed under a second study, of T cells in Graves' hyperthyroidism and ophthalmopathy.

The clonotype was recovered from a woman aged 25-40 years with Graves disease. Material: peripheral blood mononuclear cells (PBMCs), obtained at new diagnosis, from a patient treated with antithyroid drugs.

The CDR3 region has the DNA TGCAGTGCTCCGAGGGACAGGGCCGCGAACTCTGAAGCTTTCTTT. Residues: CSAPRDRAANSEAFF. V usage is TRBV20-1 and J usage is TRBJ1-1, with TRBD1 identical over 9 bases. The CDR3 runs to 15 residues. Germline CDR1 DFQATT, CDR2 SNEGSKA (reference sequence).